A single sample is the source of the 4 T cell receptor beta chains below, sequenced in a study of T cells in Graves' hyperthyroidism and ophthalmopathy. What was amplified from RNA transcripts were TCR beta CDR3 regions. HTBI primers were used for first-round RT-PCR of the TCR CDR3. TCRdb analysed the multiplex PCR reads with MiXCR anew, one entry per CDR3 protein. The table lists more than 500,000 distinct CDR3 sequences, about 16% of them singletons. Sequenced sample: blood. These receptors all stem from a woman aged 25 to 39 with Graves' ophthalmopathy.

This clonotype occurred once. With a much larger clone just one base away, this may be a read error. The rearrangement links TRBV28 to TRBJ2-1, with TRBD2 identical over 7 bases. The V and J ends lost 0 bases and 13 bases, in that order; junction bases with no gene match: 12. Germline V gives CDR1 MDHEN, CDR2 SYDVKM. CDR3 size: 15 residues. The CDR3 reads CASSLWSGEQETQFF. DNA of the CDR3: TGTGCCAGCAGTTTATGGAGCGGGGAACAAGAGACCCAGTTCTTC.

With respect to this clonotype: A much larger clonotype is one base distant, so this may be a read error. The chain uses TRBV6-1 and TRBJ2-7; D gene unclear. The CDR3 contains 12 residues. Germline loops: CDR1 MNHNS, CDR2 SASEGT. CDR3 sequence: CASMDGYYKQYF. DNA of the CDR3: TGTGCCAGCATGGACGGATACTACAAGCAGTACTTC.

Only a few counts were recorded for this clonotype. The chain links TRBV5-4 to TRBJ2-2, with 14 bases lining up with TRBD2. The V gene's germline CDR1 is SGHNT and CDR2 YYREEE (reference sequence). CDR3 length: 16 amino acids. Trimming removed 5 bases from V and 5 bases from J; junction bases left unmatched: 5. CDR3 sequence reads: CASRRLAGGQTGELFF. CDR3 bases: TGTGCCAGCAGACGACTAGCGGGAGGGCAAACCGGGGAGCTGTTTTTT.

This clonotype was seen at least ten times. The chain is built from TRBV5-1 and TRBJ2-5, with 13 bases matching TRBD2. The CDR3 has 16 residues. Trimming at V came to 4 bases and at J to 4 bases, leaving 7 bases not matched to a gene. CDR1 and CDR2 from the germline V gene are SGHRS and YFSETQ. The CDR3 region is CASSIGLAGVGETQYF. In DNA form, the CDR3 reads TGCGCCAGCAGCATAGGACTAGCGGGAGTGGGAGAGACCCAGTACTTC. The variable domain in full, completed from reference TRBV5-1 and TRBJ2-5, reads KAGVTQTPRYLIKTRGQQVTLSCSPISGHRSVSWYQQTPGQGLQFLFEYFSETQRNKGNFPGRFSGRQFSNSRSEMNVSTLELGDSALYLCASSIGLAGVGETQYFGPGTRLLVL.